The 17 T cell receptor beta chains below all came from one sample that was sequenced in a study of cytomegalovirus exposure and HLA in healthy donors. Primers for the PCR totalled 60 Vbeta and 13 Jbeta. TCRdb's copy holds only in-frame clones and misses some; the assay was immunoSEQ multiplex PCR. The sample has around 110,000 clones; approximately 65% are singletons. The specimen sequenced was PBMCs. These TCRs come from a man aged 18 to 30 in good health and CMV-seronegative.

This chain joins TRBV5-6 and TRBJ1-1; D unresolved. V gave up 2 bases and J gave up 0 bases, with 8 bases separating them. The CDR3 loop spans 14 amino acids. CDR1 SGHDT and CDR2 YYEEEE come from the germline V gene. CDR3 amino acids: CASSFPVVNTEAFF. Written as DNA, the CDR3 is TGTGCCAGCAGCTTCCCGGTGGTGAACACTGAAGCTTTCTTT.

The chain carries TRBV6-4 and TRBJ2-1; 7 bases align to TRBD2. The CDR3 loop spans 15 amino acids. Germline-derived CDR1 and CDR2 are MRHNA and SNTAGT. J gave up 9 bases and V 10 bases, and 18 bases lay outside the gene matches. The CDR3 DNA is TGTGCCACGCCCCCCCCAGCGGGGAATTTGGGTGAGCAGTTCTTC. Encoded protein: CATPPPAGNLGEQFF.

This rearrangement joins TRBV15 to TRBJ2-1; TRBD1 matches at 7 bases. V lost 1 base to trimming and J lost 2 bases; unmatched junction nucleotides: 2. Germline CDR1 LNHNV, CDR2 YYDKDF (reference sequence). CDR3 length: 15 residues. CDR3 sequence reads: CATSRVGTAYNEQFF. CDR3 nucleotides: TGTGCCACCAGCAGAGTAGGGACAGCCTACAATGAGCAGTTCTTC.

This chain uses TRBV12-5 with TRBJ1-1; D remains unclear. The CDR3 runs to 13 residues. Per germline, CDR1 LGHNT and CDR2 FRNRAP. Trimming left V 5 bases short and J 1 base short, with 8 bases between. CDR3 amino acids: CASGLEPNTEAFF. The CDR3, as DNA: TGTGCTAGTGGTCTAGAACCGAACACTGAAGCTTTCTTT.

V and J are TRBV28 and TRBJ1-2; 10 bases agree with TRBD1. Germline loops: CDR1 MDHEN, CDR2 SYDVKM. CDR3 length equals 13 residues. Trimming cost V 4 bases and J 6 bases; bases outside gene matches: 2. CDR3 nucleotides: TGTGCCAGCAGTTCGACAGGGGGCCATGGCTACACCTTC. Protein: CASSSTGGHGYTF.

The chain links TRBV30 to TRBJ2-5, with a possible D match to TRBD1 (5 bases). The CDR3 contains 12 residues. Germline V CDR1 and CDR2: GTSNPN, SVGIG (reference sequence). Between the trimmed V and J ends, which lost 7 bases and 11 bases, there was a span of 20 bases. Here the CDR3 reads CALGLGLLEQYF. In DNA, the CDR3 is TGTGCCTTGGGGCTGGGGCTGTTAGAGCAGTACTTC. The full variable domain, with the rest looked up from reference TRBV30 and TRBJ2-5, is SQTIHQWPATLVQPVGSPLSLECTVEGTSNPNLYWYRQAAGRGLQLLFYSVGIGQISSEVPQNLSASRPQDRQFILSSKKLLLSDSGFYLCALGLGLLEQYFGPGTRLLVL.

This chain uses TRBV27 with TRBJ2-1; 7 bases are a match to TRBD1. Germline V gene sequence: CDR1 MNHEY, CDR2 SMNVEV (reference sequence). The CDR3 is made up of 16 amino acids. V was clipped by 1 base and J by 9 bases; unmatched bases: 12. CDR3 sequence reads: CASSLYRVDRAREQFF. The CDR3 DNA follows: TGTGCCAGCAGTTTATATAGAGTAGACAGGGCGCGTGAGCAGTTCTTC.

The rearrangement uses TRBV12-2 and TRBJ2-4; the table names TRBD2, a call not compared with the DNA. TRBV12-2 is tagged as a pseudogene. The CDR3 has 16 amino acids. The CDR3 DNA reads TGTGCAAGTCGCGTTAGCGGGAGGCCAGAAGGGGACATTCAGTACTTC. It encodes CASRVSGRPEGDIQYF.

This chain joins TRBV6-6 and TRBJ1-1, with 8 bases lining up with TRBD1. CDR3 length: 14 residues. The J segment lost 5 bases and the V segment lost 6 bases, leaving 8 bases of the junction unmatched. Germline V lookup: CDR1 MNHNY, CDR2 SVGAGI (reference sequence). The CDR3 nucleotides are TGTGCCAGCAGCGGACAGGGTTGGGGGACTGAAGCTTTCTTT. Translated: CASSGQGWGTEAFF.

The V call is TRBV19, the J call TRBJ1-5, with a weak D call TRBD1 (6 bases). The CDR3 consists of 16 residues. V dropped 3 bases and J dropped 6 bases, with 18 bases sitting between them. The germline gives CDR1 LNHDA, CDR2 SQIVND (reference sequence). The CDR3 DNA is TGTGCCAGTAGTATCGCGTCGGACAGAGAAATTCAGCCCCAGCATTTT. Amino acids: CASSIASDREIQPQHF. The whole variable domain, filled in from reference TRBV19 and TRBJ1-5, reads DGGITQSPKYLFRKEGQNVTLSCEQNLNHDAMYWYRQDPGQGLRLIYYSQIVNDFQKGDIAEGYSVSREKKESFPLTVTSAQKNPTAFYLCASSIASDREIQPQHFGDGTRLSIL.

V is TRBV29-1 and J is TRBJ2-1; the match to TRBD1 covers 8 bases. The CDR3 sequence is 11 residues long. V shed 7 bases, J shed 9 bases, and the junction held 5 bases outside the gene matches. Germline V gene data show CDR1 as SQVTM and CDR2 as ANQGSEA. CDR3: CSGAGGFEQFF. Written as DNA, the CDR3 is TGCAGCGGGGCAGGGGGCTTTGAGCAGTTCTTC.

This clone was counted a single time. The chain recombines TRBV28 with TRBJ2-5; no clear D. Trimming stripped 3 bases from V and 5 bases from J, with 7 bases between. The CDR3 consists of 12 residues. In germline, CDR1 is MDHEN, CDR2 SYDVKM. CDR3 amino acids: CASSFVRETQYF. The DNA for the CDR3 is TGTGCCAGCAGTTTCGTCCGGGAGACCCAGTACTTC.

The rearrangement uses TRBV7-2 and TRBJ2-7; a possible D gene is TRBD1 (6 bases). Trimming pared 4 bases from V and 1 base from J, leaving 8 bases between. CDR3 length: 13 amino acids. From germline, CDR1 is SGHTA and CDR2 FQGNSA. CDR3 DNA: TGTGCCAGCAGCTCGGACAGATCCTACGAGCAGTACTTC. Protein: CASSSDRSYEQYF.

The rearrangement joins TRBV15 to TRBJ2-1; 7 bases fit TRBD1. The length of the CDR3 is 15 residues. With 5 bases clipped from V and 3 bases from J, the junction kept 7 bases outside the gene matches. CDR1 and CDR2 from the germline V gene are LNHNV and YYDKDF (reference sequence). CDR3 in DNA: TGTGCCACCAGCGGTAGGACAGGACACTACAATGAGCAGTTCTTC. Amino acids: CATSGRTGHYNEQFF.

The rearrangement uses TRBV5-6 and TRBJ1-2, with D possibly TRBD1 on 6 matching bases. V gave up 4 bases and J gave up 2 bases, with 9 bases separating them. CDR1 and CDR2 (germline): SGHDT, YYEEEE. The CDR3 contains 13 residues. CDR3 in DNA: TGTGCCAGCAGCGTGGGACAAAACTATGGCTACACCTTC. As protein: CASSVGQNYGYTF.

The rearrangement links TRBV29-1 to TRBJ1-2, with unresolved D. The CDR3 loop spans 18 amino acids. Germline lookup yields CDR1 SQVTM and CDR2 ANQGSEA. The germline V and J ends were trimmed by 0 bases and 7 bases, with 27 bases remaining between them. Here the CDR3 reads CSVEDRVWREGPRRGYTF. CDR3 in DNA: TGCAGCGTTGAAGATCGTGTTTGGCGGGAAGGTCCTAGGCGTGGCTACACCTTC.

The rearrangement links TRBV7-2 to TRBJ2-2, with no clear D. The CDR3 is 13 amino acids. Germline lookup yields CDR1 SGHTA and CDR2 FQGNSA. V shed 5 bases and J shed 5 bases, with 9 bases lying between them. CDR3: CASSLTITGELFF. CDR3 bases: TGTGCCAGCAGCCTTACTATAACCGGGGAGCTGTTTTTT.